What follows is one TCR beta chain and its context. Antigen specificity is unknown. This record belongs to a study of OX40 agonist ivuxolimab in advanced cancers. Broader study findings: The specificity for antigen of the expanded peripheral T cells was not determined.

Assay used: immunoSEQ multiplex PCR; TCRdb lists only in-frame clones, some missing. The sample contains fewer than 45,000 clones, around nine tenths of which appear only once. Losses at the gene ends were 7 bases for V and 6 bases for J; bases not matched to a gene: 17. Germline-derived CDR1 and CDR2 are MDHEN and SYDVKM. There are 17 residues in the CDR3. This sequence was found in an adult with an advanced solid tumor such as melanoma, head and neck, liver or kidney cancer. Sequencing used CD4+ or CD8+ T cells sorted from blood, obtained in a trial of the OX40 agonist ivuxolimab. The J gene is TRBJ2-3, the V gene TRBV28; TRBD2 aligns across 9 bases. The CDR3, as DNA: TGTGCCAGCAATAAGGGGGACCTAGCGGGGTCCGGGGATACGCAGTATTTT. Residues: CASNKGDLAGSGDTQYF.